Each of the 12 T cell receptor beta chains below was sequenced from the same sample in a study of immune cell composition in non-small cell lung cancer (TCRdb year 2017). Library preparation was by the immunoSEQ multiplex PCR assay. Imported from immuneACCESS, the table was reduced by TCRdb to in-frame sequences with V and J called. These copies leave out some clones; in studies compared against another copy, an unresolved V gene accounts for under half, and the cause of the remainder is not known. This sample holds about 10,000 clones; approximately 64% were observed only once. Clones ranked in the top ten supply roughly 8.3% of the sample. The sequenced sample consisted of lung tumor tissue. These receptors originate from a human donor with non-small cell lung cancer.

This chain connects TRBV7-2 to TRBJ1-2, with TRBD1 identical over 7 bases. V lost 4 bases to trimming and J lost 7 bases; unmatched junction nucleotides: 12. Germline V gene sequence: CDR1 SGHTA, CDR2 FQGNSA. CDR3 size: 15 residues. DNA of the CDR3: TGTGCCAGCAGCTCCTCACGGAGGGGGCTCTCTGGCTACACCTTC. Translating gives CASSSSRRGLSGYTF. Using reference TRBV7-2 and TRBJ1-2 for the parts outside the CDR3, the full variable domain is GAGVSQSPSNKVTEKGKDVELRCDPISGHTALYWYRQSLGQGLEFLIYFQGNSAPDKSGLPSDRFSAERTGGSVSTLTIQRTQQEDSAVYLCASSSSRRGLSGYTFGSGTRLTVV.

The chain combines TRBV6-5 with TRBJ1-1; a possible D gene is TRBD1 (5 bases). Germline CDR1 is MNHEY and CDR2 is SVGAGI. CDR3 size: 14 residues. V was clipped by 0 bases and J by 1 base, with 6 bases between them. The DNA of the CDR3 is TGTGCCAGCAGTTACTCCACAGGGAACACTGAAGCTTTCTTT. Translated: CASSYSTGNTEAFF.

V and J are TRBV7-2 and TRBJ2-2; 9 bases match TRBD2. With 5 bases clipped from V and 4 bases from J, the junction kept 5 bases outside the gene matches. The CDR3 is 15 amino acids. The germline V gene encodes CDR1 SGHTA and CDR2 FQGNSA. CDR3: CASSRAGGGTGELFF. The DNA of the CDR3 is TGTGCCAGCAGCCGAGCGGGGGGAGGCACCGGGGAGCTGTTTTTT.

The rearrangement links TRBV9 to TRBJ1-2; perhaps TRBD1 as D (6 bases). Germline assignment: CDR1 SGDLS and CDR2 YYNGEE. The CDR3 totals 15 residues. The V gene lost 3 bases and the J gene lost 3 bases, with 15 bases spanning the gap. The CDR3 sequence: CASSGLGSGDYGYTF. The CDR3 DNA reads TGTGCCAGCAGCGGATTGGGCTCAGGGGACTATGGCTACACCTTC.

V usage is TRBV11-3 and J usage is TRBJ2-5; D could derive from TRBD1 or TRBD2 (6 bases each). The CDR3 is 18 amino acids. Germline V CDR1 and CDR2: SGHNT, YENEEA. V lost 0 bases to trimming and J lost 5 bases, with 22 bases between them. The CDR3: CASSLELSGARDLETQYF. CDR3 nucleotides: TGTGCCAGCAGCTTAGAGCTCTCGGGGGCCAGGGATCTGGAGACCCAGTACTTC. The full variable domain, completed using reference TRBV11-3 and TRBJ2-5, is EAGVVQSPRYKIIEKKQPVAFWCNPISGHNTLYWYLQNLGQGPELLIRYENEEAVDDSQLPKDRFSAERLKGVDSTLKIQPAELGDSAVYLCASSLELSGARDLETQYFGPGTRLLVL.

The V gene is TRBV19, the J gene TRBJ1-2, with D unresolved. This CDR3 spans 14 amino acids. Trimming pared 4 bases from V and 5 bases from J, leaving 14 bases between. CDR1 and CDR2 from the germline V gene are LNHDA and SQIVND (reference sequence). CDR3 protein: CASSTSPDGYGYTF. DNA for the CDR3: TGTGCCAGTAGTACCTCCCCGGATGGATATGGCTACACCTTC.

The chain links TRBV6-4 to TRBJ2-3; D is undetermined. V was trimmed by 6 bases and J by 5 bases, leaving 15 bases between them. The CDR3 runs to 14 residues. CDR1 and CDR2 from the germline V gene are MRHNA and SNTAGT. Here the CDR3 reads CASSPNPRIDTQYF. The CDR3 DNA follows: TGTGCCAGCAGCCCCAACCCCCGGATAGATACGCAGTATTTT.

This clone was detected only a few times. This chain links TRBV6-1 with TRBJ2-5; 8 nucleotides align to TRBD2. V was clipped by 4 bases and J by 4 bases; unmatched bases: 8. The CDR3 length is 15 residues. Per the germline V gene, CDR1 is MNHNS and CDR2 is SASEGT. This CDR3 is CASSGNGGAGETQYF. CDR3 DNA sequence: TGTGCCAGCAGTGGGAACGGGGGGGCCGGAGAGACCCAGTACTTC.

The rearrangement uses TRBV19 and TRBJ2-1; D is uncertain. The CDR3 length is 15 residues. V lost 4 bases and J 6 bases, leaving 16 bases between the germline ends. Germline values: CDR1 LNHDA, CDR2 SQIVND (reference sequence). CDR3 region: CASSNRWRPGNEQFF. In DNA, the CDR3 is TGTGCCAGTAGTAACCGGTGGCGCCCAGGCAATGAGCAGTTCTTC.

This clone has a single count. This chain links TRBV5-1 with TRBJ1-4; 9 positions agree with TRBD1. V dropped 5 bases and J dropped 7; count of bases not matched to a gene: 6. CDR3 size: 14 residues. Looked up from germline, CDR1 is SGHRS and CDR2 is YFSETQ. For the CDR3, the DNA is TGCGCCAGCAGTTTTGACAGGGGGATTGAAAAACTGTTTTTT. As protein: CASSFDRGIEKLFF.

This clone was found a few times. The rearrangement links TRBV10-2 to TRBJ2-2, with TRBD1 matching 7 bases. The V gene end was trimmed by 7 bases and the J gene end by 6 bases; junction bases not matched to a gene: 8. Germline CDR1 and CDR2: WSHSY and SAAADI. This CDR3 has 14 residues. The CDR3 here is CASKGAGYSGELFF. The DNA of the CDR3 is TGCGCCAGCAAGGGGGCAGGGTACTCCGGGGAGCTGTTTTTT.

As DNA, the CDR3 is TGTGCCAGCAGTCGGTCGGCGGGGGGTGGCACAGATACGCAGTATTTT. Protein product: CASSRSAGGGTDTQYF. The genes are TRBV11-3 and TRBJ2-3; the match to TRBD2 covers 8 bases. The CDR3 loop spans 16 amino acids. V lost 6 bases and J lost 1; bases outside the gene matches: 9. Germline CDR1 is SGHNT and CDR2 is YENEEA.